This TCR beta chain was sequenced in a study of cytomegalovirus exposure and HLA in healthy donors (dated by TCRdb to about 2017). Notes on the research overall: An earlier analysis of approximately 600 of the donors reported approximately 270 Gb of sequence data and some 120 million unique TCR beta sequences from about 179 million T cells. Roughly 300 gigabases of sequencing data and roughly 81 million unique TCR sequences made up an early release that covered under 750 HLA-typed donors. The genetic ancestry cluster associated with self-reported Caucasian donors included approximately 85% of the roughly 410 genotyped donors. The aim of the study was to test whether cataloging public T cell receptors could identify signatures of past pathogen exposure. The study used immunosequencing to profile the T cell repertoires of more than 650 subjects and linked those repertoires to cytomegalovirus serostatus. A separate validation cohort of approximately 130 different subjects was used in addition to the approximately 610-subject first cohort. To predict cytomegalovirus infection status, the study combined high-throughput TCR immunosequencing, statistical association of individual TCRs with disease status, and machine learning. A later analysis re-analyzed previously published TCR beta repertoires from roughly 690 donors and added high-resolution HLA genotyping to study TCR occurrence patterns. Rather than using new phenotypic data, the later analysis identified candidate immune exposures from TCR beta sequences and from how often those sequences occurred across donors. An earlier analysis of fewer than 750 of the donors used high-throughput TCR beta sequencing to judge whether each TCR beta V gene segment behaved as functional or pseudogenic. Donor age, sex, ethnicity and CMV serostatus were collected together with the repertoire data. A later genetic analysis used genome-wide SNP genotypes for about 55% of the 666 donors, treating that subset as a discovery cohort. All discovery cohort repertoires had been generated using a single sequencing platform. HLA typing covered class I and class II loci at four-digit resolution. The number of donors typed differed by locus, with roughly 629-640 for A, B, C, DRB1 and DQB1, around 500 for DQA1, about 610 for DPA1, and around 430 for DPB1. Because of strong linkage in the cohort, four to six DR-DQ haplotypes were treated as single units for association and clustering. Across some 400 genotyped donors of the cohort, an average of approximately 240,000 unique TCR beta nucleotide sequences per donor were sequenced, and 15% to 20% of those sequences were non-productive. Study-wide conclusions, independent of this receptor: Because counts were too low, seventeen rarely observed V segments, including chromosome 9 orphons, were excluded from the earlier analysis of 500 to 700 of the donors. In a later analysis, HLA-associated TCR beta chains were found to be more clonally expanded and to have lower generation probabilities than equally common non-associated chains. Linkage disequilibrium might explain the correlated functional status among segregating V segments, but an unknown experimental factor could not be ruled out. In an earlier analysis of around 600 of the donors, most TCR beta V segments were observed in productive rearrangements about 87% or about 30% of the time, broadly matching IMGT annotations. Roughly uniform sequencing depth across donors was assumed in presence/absence analyses, although this assumption may not hold. For the cohort, immune exposure information was limited to CMV serostatus. In a later analysis, TCR association rates were found to vary across HLA loci, with the most associated TCRs seen for DRB1 alleles and the fewest for HLA-C alleles. The classifier was reported to diagnose cytomegalovirus status with high specificity and sensitivity in both the original cohort and the validation cohort. Several of the top co-occurrence clusters appeared to be linked to parvovirus B19, influenza, CMV and Epstein-Barr virus, according to a later analysis. The cohort was sequenced for TCR beta chains only, and without alpha or paired-chain data the features that could be detected were limited. Because HLA typing was missing for some donors at each locus, association tests included only the typed subset. A further reported finding was that TCR beta sequences accurately predicted the HLA-A and HLA-B alleles for most subjects in the first cohort. Most TCR sequences were observed very rarely across donors, whereas some public TCRs were present in many individuals. When HLA alleles, especially DR and DQ, strongly co-occurred, TCR associations were difficult to assign to individual alleles. Most CMV-associated TCR beta chains appeared to be HLA-restricted in a later analysis, and the HLA associations seemed to be driven largely by CMV exposure. A group of highly shared sequence variants was considered likely to be a technical artifact of the sequencing pipeline. In a later genetic analysis, a missense DCLRE1C variant was associated with V-gene and J-gene trimming of TCR beta chains, and the association was replicated in an independent cohort. In a later analysis, about 16,000 TCR beta sequences were associated with specific HLA alleles at a false discovery rate of 0.05. The authors suggested that the approach could potentially be extended to other disease states and immunological phenotypes. In the study, some 160 TCR beta chains were listed as associated with cytomegalovirus. Three of the identified cytomegalovirus-associated TCR beta chains were confirmed in vitro to be specific for cytomegalovirus antigens. The 87-base-pair reads could not distinguish some IMGT-functional V segments, including TRBV6-2 and TRBV6-3, so those segments were excluded. In a later genetic analysis, fewer N-insertions in productive TCRs were reported among donors in an Asian-associated ancestry cluster than the roughly 640-donor mean.

In total, roughly 670 healthy bone marrow donors made up the cohort. Cohort members were all nominally healthy when sampled, although unrecorded immune exposures were likely present. The donor was CMV seropositive and was included in the group of 290 or so seropositive cohort members. A peripheral blood sample was provided by each donor, and peripheral blood mononuclear cells were used for TCR beta sequencing. Genomic DNA was extracted from the blood cell samples with the Qiagen DNeasy Blood Extraction Kit. The library was made by the immunoSEQ multiplex PCR assay. The multiplex PCR relied on a mix of 60 forward primers for TCR Vbeta segments and 13 reverse primers for TCR Jbeta segments. A multiplex PCR assay on genomic DNA amplified the CDR3 region of rearranged TCR beta genes. The Illumina HiSeq System was used to sequence the amplified TCR beta libraries as 87-base-pair reads. Processing in the source paper ran as follows. In a later analysis, tens of millions of unique TCR beta chains were counted across the 650 to 750 repertoires, and about 10 million of these chains were shared by at least two donors. A nearest-neighbor algorithm error-corrected the raw reads and collapsed the reads into unique sequences, merging closely related sequences to remove PCR and sequencing errors. Alignment of CDR3 sequences to IMGT reference sequences was used to assign V, D and J gene segments. For a sequence to be retained, at least a six-nucleotide match to both a V gene segment and a J gene segment was required. A rearrangement was called productive if the CDR3 had no stop codons and remained in frame with V and J, and every other rearrangement was called non-productive. CDR3 was defined by IMGT convention, running from the second conserved V-encoded cysteine to the conserved J-encoded phenylalanine. Sequences without an unambiguous match to a single V gene segment were excluded from the earlier analysis of about 640 of the donors. An earlier analysis of 500 to 700 of the donors classified V segments as functional when productive rearrangements were above 56.7% and as segregating when the standard deviation between donors was above 5%. A statistical classification framework was built to diagnose cytomegalovirus status from the catalog of TCR beta chain sequences. In a later analysis, TCR nucleotide sequences were compared against IMGT/GENE-DB human TR gene sequences so that V and J genes could be assigned. The TCRdist pipeline was used in a later analysis to assign CDR3 sequences and most-parsimonious VDJ recombination scenarios. A later analysis defined each TCR beta chain by its CDR3 amino acid sequence plus V-gene family, and excluded reads lacking a unique V-gene family. A later analysis removed roughly 590 highly shared, low-generation-probability nucleotide sequences to deal with suspected cross-contamination and a sequencing artifact. A later analysis calculated a clonal expansion index for each public chain from normalized within-repertoire ranks of inferred template counts. Generation probabilities in a later analysis came from a VDJ recombination model fitted to out-of-frame rearrangements, and those results were checked against IGoR. In a later analysis, TCR-TCR, TCR-HLA and TCR-CMV co-occurrence was scored with hypergeometric tests, and a repertoire-size bias correction was applied to TCR pairs. In a later analysis, false discovery rates were estimated by permuting HLA or CMV assignments 20 times. In a later analysis, co-occurring TCRs were grouped with DBSCAN, and TCRdist sequence similarity was added when clustering was performed within HLA-allele-positive subsets. For co-occurrence clustering, repertoires with fewer than 30,000 or more than 120,000 public chains were excluded, along with four to six repertoires with anomalous nucleotide sharing. The source is immuneACCESS, and TCRdb retained only in-frame sequences with V and J called. Part of the clones is not carried over; for the studies checked, unresolved V genes explain less than half of this, and the remainder is unexplained. The V and J calls and clone size were taken over from that table, and D and trimming were inferred from the DNA. The sample yields more than 95,000 clones; roughly 74% were counted once. The top ten clonotypes cover around an eighth of the sample.

Of note for this clone: This receptor's antigen is unknown. Base qualities are not at hand, and no much larger clone is one base apart.

Taken from cysteine to phenylalanine, the CDR3 has 14 residues. The CDR3 DNA has 42 bases and is translated from base 1. Deletion took 2 bases off V and 2 bases off J, with a span of 9 bases between the germline ends. The germline V gene (reference sequence) gives CDR1 as SEHNR and CDR2 as FQNEAQ. The receptor was derived from a woman in her 70s in good health and CMV-seropositive. The specimen sequenced was PBMCs. In this chain, TRBV7-9 is recombined with TRBJ1-2, with the D gene not confidently named. The CDR3 protein is CASSLPPGNYGYTF. At the DNA level, the sequence is TGTGCCAGCAGCTTACCCCCGGGGAACTATGGCTACACCTTC.